The TCR beta chain under discussion was sequenced for a study of graft-versus-host responses after intestinal transplantation. Each mixed lymphocyte reaction held approximately 200,000 CFSE-labeled responders and approximately 200,000 irradiated violet-dye-labeled stimulators. After the reaction, proliferating CFSE-low CD3+CD4+ and CD3+CD8+ responders were sorted. Measured with immunoSEQ multiplex PCR; TCRdb has only the in-frame clones, and not every one. The profile shows some 22,000 clones, 40% to 45% of them singletons. Study results and caveats: Analysis identified GvH clones in recipient marrow, with some appearing first in ileum or blood. Peak GvH clone levels in circulation were associated with early post-transplant HvG declines. Within the allografts of patients who had graft-donor T cell macrochimerism, graft-versus-host to host-versus-graft clonal ratios were high.

Per the germline V gene, CDR1 is MNHEY and CDR2 is SMNVEV (reference sequence). V dropped 8 bases and J dropped 4 bases, with 9 bases sitting between them. This CDR3 is 11 amino acids long. V gene TRBV27 combines with J gene TRBJ2-7; D gene uncertain. The sample consisted of alloreactive CD8+ T cells from a mixed lymphocyte reaction culture, taken before intestinal transplant. Subset given: CFSE-low proliferating T cells sorted from roughly six-day pre-transplant mixed lymphocyte reaction (GvH or HvG direction). The sequence was collected from a human patient who received an intestinal transplant. The CDR3 region is CASGVGYEQYF. The CDR3 DNA follows: TGTGCCAGCGGGGTTGGGTACGAGCAGTACTTC.